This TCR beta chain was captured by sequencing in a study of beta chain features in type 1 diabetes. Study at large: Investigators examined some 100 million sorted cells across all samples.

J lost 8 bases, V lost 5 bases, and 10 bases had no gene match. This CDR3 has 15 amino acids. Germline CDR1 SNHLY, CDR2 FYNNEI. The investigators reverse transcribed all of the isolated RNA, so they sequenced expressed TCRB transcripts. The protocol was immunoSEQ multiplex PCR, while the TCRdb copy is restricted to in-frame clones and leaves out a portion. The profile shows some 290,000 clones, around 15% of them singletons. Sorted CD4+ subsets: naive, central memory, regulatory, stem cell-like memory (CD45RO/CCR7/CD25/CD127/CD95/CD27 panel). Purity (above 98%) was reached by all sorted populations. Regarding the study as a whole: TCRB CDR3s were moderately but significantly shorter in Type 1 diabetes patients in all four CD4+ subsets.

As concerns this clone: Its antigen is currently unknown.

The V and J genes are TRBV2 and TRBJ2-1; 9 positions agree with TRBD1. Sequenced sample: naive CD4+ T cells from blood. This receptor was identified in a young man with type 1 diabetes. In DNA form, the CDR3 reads TGTGCCAGCAGTACCACCGGGACAGGGACCCATGAGCAGTTCTTC. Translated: CASSTTGTGTHEQFF.